This is a list of T cell receptor beta chains from one sample in a study of cytomegalovirus exposure and HLA in healthy donors. TCRdb keeps only in-frame clones here, not all; method: immunoSEQ multiplex PCR. The sample table sets out approximately 140,000 clones. The sequenced material came from PBMCs. These receptors were taken from a woman between 50 and 59 years old in good health and CMV-seronegative. Both conserved end residues are part of each CDR3. D genes are given only for firm matches.

v_call: TRBV5-1; d_call: NA; j_call: TRBJ1-4; cdr3_aa: CASSLRTGLNEKLFF; cdr3_nt: TGCGCCAGCAGCTTGCGCACGGGTCTCAATGAAAAACTGTTTTTT
v_call: TRBV7-8; d_call: NA; j_call: TRBJ2-3; cdr3_aa: CASTTTGITDTQYF; cdr3_nt: TGTGCCAGCACCACCACAGGAATCACAGATACGCAGTATTTT
v_call: TRBV19; d_call: TRBD1; j_call: TRBJ1-1; cdr3_aa: CASSIGGVGGSSDTEAFF; cdr3_nt: TGTGCCAGTAGTATAGGGGGGGTAGGGGGCTCCTCGGACACTGAAGCTTTCTTT
v_call: TRBV4-3; d_call: TRBD1; j_call: TRBJ1-4; cdr3_aa: CASSHTGGSTNEKLFF; cdr3_nt: TGCGCCAGCAGCCACACAGGGGGCTCCACTAATGAAAAACTGTTTTTT
v_call: TRBV30; d_call: TRBD2; j_call: TRBJ2-2; cdr3_aa: CAYGLAGYTGELFF; cdr3_nt: TGTGCCTACGGACTAGCGGGGTACACCGGGGAGCTGTTTTTT
v_call: TRBV5-1; d_call: TRBD1; j_call: TRBJ2-1; cdr3_aa: CASSLGGQGAGPGGGEQFF; cdr3_nt: TGCGCCAGCAGCTTGGGGGGACAGGGGGCTGGTCCCGGAGGGGGAGAGCAGTTCTTC
v_call: TRBV30; d_call: NA; j_call: TRBJ1-5; cdr3_aa: CAWSVLRGGNQPQHF; cdr3_nt: TGTGCCTGGAGTGTACTCAGAGGGGGAAATCAGCCCCAGCATTTT
v_call: TRBV7-3; d_call: NA; j_call: TRBJ2-3; cdr3_aa: CASSAGPPGGTDTQYF; cdr3_nt: TGTGCCAGCAGCGCGGGGCCGCCGGGGGGCACAGATACGCAGTATTTT
v_call: TRBV28; d_call: TRBD1; j_call: TRBJ1-4; cdr3_aa: CASSSPGTAPPNEKLFF; cdr3_nt: TGTGCCAGCAGTTCCCCCGGGACAGCACCTCCAAATGAAAAACTGTTTTTT
v_call: TRBV4-2; d_call: TRBD2; j_call: TRBJ2-3; cdr3_aa: CASSQAGVPTSGSTDTQYF; cdr3_nt: TGTGCCAGCAGCCAAGCTGGGGTACCGACTAGCGGGAGCACAGATACGCAGTATTTT
v_call: TRBV11-2; d_call: NA; j_call: TRBJ2-3; cdr3_aa: CASTLGGGDTQYF; cdr3_nt: TGTGCCAGCACCCTAGGAGGCGGGGATACGCAGTATTTT
v_call: TRBV4-2; d_call: NA; j_call: TRBJ2-7; cdr3_aa: CASSQDYRETYEQYF; cdr3_nt: TGTGCCAGCAGCCAAGACTACAGGGAAACCTACGAGCAGTACTTC